A selection of T cell receptor beta chains follows, all from one sample in a study of shared clonotypes between healthy human individuals. Method: immunoSEQ multiplex PCR; TCRdb's copy keeps in-frame clones and lacks some. The table has about 1.1 million clones, 77% seen once. Sequencing used memory CD4+ T cells from PBMCs. Receptors were obtained from a man in his late teens or twenties in good health. Some clones in this sample may be carry-over from other donors' samples. Each CDR3 is given with its conserved first and last residue. Each record gives: J gene, V gene, D gene, clone size, CDR3 protein, CDR3 DNA. The D gene is left open where the match is weak. Size values are once, few and many counts, or a class for expanded clones, and some rows have none.

>TRBJ2-7|TRBV4-2|TRBD2|-
CASSHLSREEQYEQYF
TGTGCCAGCAGCCATCTCTCTCGGGAGGAGCAGTACGAGCAGTACTTC
>TRBJ1-5|TRBV2|-|-
CASSEALGDGQPQHF
TGTGCCAGCAGTGAAGCCCTCGGGGATGGGCAGCCCCAGCATTTT
>TRBJ1-4|TRBV18|-|-
CASSPREGTNEKLFF
TGTGCCAGCTCACCCCGGGAGGGTACTAATGAAAAACTGTTTTTT
>TRBJ2-1|TRBV10-3|TRBD2|-
CAISNLAGGPHEQFF
TGTGCCATCAGCAATCTAGCGGGAGGGCCCCATGAGCAGTTCTTC
>TRBJ2-7|TRBV4-3|TRBD2|-
CASSQEGTSAPRYF
TGCGCCAGCAGCCAAGAAGGGACTAGCGCCCCCCGGTACTTC
>TRBJ2-1|TRBV19|TRBD1|-
CASSIGTGNFNNEQFF
TGTGCCAGTAGTATAGGGACAGGAAATTTTAACAATGAGCAGTTCTTC
>TRBJ1-2|TRBV2|-|-
CASSADSANYGYTF
TGTGCCAGCAGTGCGGACAGCGCTAACTATGGCTACACCTTC
>TRBJ2-7|TRBV11-2|-|-
CASSPRYETTEQYF
TGTGCCAGCAGCCCCCGGTATGAGACGACCGAGCAGTACTTC
>TRBJ1-1|TRBV6-6|-|-
CASSYSQGNPEAFF
TGTGCCAGCAGTTACTCGCAGGGTAACCCTGAAGCTTTCTTT
>TRBJ2-2|TRBV10-3|-|-
CAVKTPNTGELFF
TGTGCCGTCAAGACTCCGAACACCGGGGAGCTGTTTTTT
>TRBJ2-7|TRBV5-4|-|few
CASSSGHQGSYEQYF
TGTGCCAGCAGCTCAGGCCACCAGGGGAGTTACGAGCAGTACTTC
>TRBJ2-7|TRBV10-2|-|-
CASSETTGPTSYEQYF
TGCGCCAGCAGTGAGACAACGGGACCCACGTCCTACGAGCAGTACTTC
>TRBJ1-5|TRBV7-2|-|-
CASSQGGGNSQPQHF
TGTGCCAGCAGCCAAGGGGGGGGGAACAGTCAGCCCCAGCATTTT
>TRBJ2-3|TRBV5-1|TRBD2|-
CASSVQREGPDTQYF
TGCGCCAGCAGCGTCCAGCGGGAGGGCCCAGATACGCAGTATTTT
>TRBJ2-3|TRBV18|-|-
CASSLITDTQYF
TGTGCCAGCTCACTAATCACAGATACGCAGTATTTT
>TRBJ1-3|TRBV9|TRBD1|few
CASSVGQPRSGNTIYF
TGTGCCAGCAGCGTGGGACAGCCCCGCTCTGGAAACACCATATATTTT
>TRBJ1-2|TRBV5-6|-|-
CASSFREVDPSNYGYTF
TGTGCCAGCAGCTTCCGGGAAGTAGATCCCTCTAACTATGGCTACACCTTC
>TRBJ2-5|TRBV7-9|TRBD2|-
CASSLDRRLAGQETQYF
TGTGCCAGCAGCTTAGACAGGCGACTAGCGGGTCAAGAGACCCAGTACTTC
>TRBJ2-1|TRBV7-3|-|-
CASSLYGSSANEQFF
TGTGCCAGCAGCTTGTACGGGAGTTCGGCCAATGAGCAGTTCTTC
>TRBJ1-5|TRBV5-5|-|-
CASSPLKGNQPQHF
TGTGCCAGCAGCCCCCTCAAGGGCAATCAGCCCCAGCATTTT
>TRBJ1-1|TRBV6-1|-|-
CASSGGVWGTEAFF
TGTGCCAGCAGCGGCGGGGTCTGGGGCACTGAAGCTTTCTTT
>TRBJ2-7|TRBV19|TRBD2|-
CASSAQTSNEQYF
TGTGCCAGTAGTGCCCAGACTAGCAACGAGCAGTACTTC
>TRBJ2-7|TRBV7-9|-|-
CASSSGLSVYEQYF
TGTGCCAGCAGCTCTGGACTTTCCGTCTACGAGCAGTACTTC
>TRBJ2-7|TRBV2|-|-
CASSPQRYEQYF
TGTGCCAGCAGTCCCCAGAGATACGAGCAGTACTTC
>TRBJ1-2|TRBV6-1|-|-
CASSLGGVYGYTF
TGTGCCAGCAGTCTAGGGGGAGTCTATGGCTACACCTTC
>TRBJ2-7|TRBV4-3|-|-
CASSQVLVNPYEQYF
TGCGCCAGCAGCCAAGTCTTGGTGAACCCCTACGAGCAGTACTTC
>TRBJ1-4|TRBV5-4|-|once
CASSLAGDEKLFF
TGTGCCAGCAGCTTGGCAGGGGATGAAAAACTGTTTTTT
>TRBJ2-3|TRBV15|-|-
CATSRESPSATRLHTQYF
TGTGCCACCAGCAGAGAATCCCCTAGCGCAACCCGATTACATACGCAGTATTTT
>TRBJ2-4|TRBV7-2|-|-
CASSLVGSPLAKNIQYF
TGTGCCAGCAGCTTAGTCGGTTCTCCTCTAGCCAAAAACATTCAGTACTTC
>TRBJ2-2|TRBV2|-|-
CASSGQYTGELFF
TGTGCCAGCAGCGGACAGTACACCGGGGAGCTGTTTTTT
>TRBJ2-5|TRBV11-2|-|few
CASSQTSNKGTQYF
TGTGCCAGCAGCCAGACTAGTAACAAGGGGACCCAGTACTTC